The TCR beta chain under discussion was sequenced for a study of shared clonotypes between healthy human individuals. Findings and caveats of the study: Naive subsets typically showed greater estimated richness than memory subsets. The authors sampled blood alone, and tissue repertoires likely differ.

The assay used deep level. Measured with immunoSEQ multiplex PCR; TCRdb has only the in-frame clones, and not every one. The sample has more than 2,000,000 clones, approximately 90% seen once. The CDR3 is made up of 15 amino acids. The germline V gene has CDR1 SGHNT and CDR2 YYREEE (reference sequence). V was pared by 2 bases and J by 5 bases, with 13 bases between. Note on this clone: Its target is not known.

The donors, healthy adults who were HIV-negative, had experienced no recent acute infections or vaccinations. Sequenced input: naive CD4+ T cells sorted from blood. Subset specified: CD45RA+ positively selected. The chain carries TRBV5-4 and TRBJ2-2, with D hard to call. The TCR was taken from a man between 18 and 29 years old in good health. The CDR3 is CASSFRGVGTGELFF. For the CDR3, the DNA is TGTGCCAGCAGCTTTCGTGGGGTAGGAACCGGGGAGCTGTTTTTT.